A single sample gave rise to the 32 T cell receptor beta chains below, sequenced in a study of shared clonotypes between healthy human individuals. The assay was immunoSEQ multiplex PCR, and TCRdb's table has in-frame clones only and misses some. Of about 2.3 million clones listed, 85% to 95% were seen once; the top ten hold approximately 0.39%. Material: naive CD4+ T cells from PBMCs. Indicated subset: CD45RA+ positively selected. The receptors were gathered from a young man in good health. Some clones in this sample may be carry-over from other donors' samples.

This clone was detected only once. The chain links TRBV15 to TRBJ2-3, with D unresolved. The ends were cut back, 5 bases at V and 5 bases at J, with 17 bases in the middle. There are 15 residues in the CDR3. CDR1 LNHNV and CDR2 YYDKDF come from the germline V gene (reference sequence). CDR3 nucleotide sequence: TGTGCCACCAGCCCAGAGTATTTAAAGGGAGATACGCAGTATTTT. The encoded protein is CATSPEYLKGDTQYF.

The chain carries TRBV21-1 and TRBJ2-5. TRBV21-1 constitutes a pseudogene. There are 13 residues in the CDR3. CDR3: CASRKGGQETQYF. The CDR3 DNA reads as TGTGCCAGCAGGAAGGGGGGTCAAGAGACCCAGTACTTC.

This rearrangement joins TRBV30 to TRBJ2-7, with D possibly being TRBD1 (5 bases). The CDR3 length is 14 residues. Per the germline V gene, CDR1 is GTSNPN and CDR2 is SVGIG (reference sequence). The V end was cut by 0 bases, the J end by 4 bases, with 13 bases between. In DNA, the CDR3 is TGTGCCTGGAGTGTAAATTTTCAGGGATACGAGCAGTACTTC. Translated: CAWSVNFQGYEQYF.

In the case of this clone: Distinct nucleotide sequences in the sample also encode this CDR3. V is TRBV2 and J is TRBJ1-5, with a weak D call TRBD1 (6 bases). Germline V gene sequence: CDR1 SNHLY, CDR2 FYNNEI. The CDR3 runs to 14 residues. Between the trimmed V and J ends, which lost 6 bases and 4 bases, there was a span of 13 bases. The CDR3, as DNA: TGTGCCAGCAGCCCGGACAGAGTGAATCAGCCCCAGCATTTT. Protein product: CASSPDRVNQPQHF.

The chain links TRBV5-1 to TRBJ2-3; TRBD2 matches 11 bases. Germline trimming cut 3 bases from V and 5 bases from J; bases unmatched to any gene: 14. This CDR3 comprises 18 residues. Germline-derived CDR1 and CDR2 are SGHRS and YFSETQ. The CDR3 is CASSSGGLAGGLRDTQYF. DNA for the CDR3: TGCGCCAGCAGCTCTGGAGGGCTAGCGGGAGGCCTGAGAGATACGCAGTATTTT.

The V call is TRBV27, the J call TRBJ2-2; the D is unclear. Trimming left V 5 bases short and J 2 bases short, with 21 bases between. The CDR3 length is 18 residues. Germline lookup yields CDR1 MNHEY and CDR2 SMNVEV (reference sequence). This chain's CDR3 is CASSRSGQPARNTGELFF. The DNA of the CDR3 is TGTGCCAGCAGTCGTAGTGGCCAGCCCGCACGAAACACCGGGGAGCTGTTTTTT.

The V and J genes are TRBV5-4 and TRBJ1-1; D not certain. Trimming left V 1 base short and J 6 bases short, with 13 bases between. Germline values: CDR1 SGHNT, CDR2 YYREEE (reference sequence). This CDR3 has 14 amino acids. The CDR3 bases are TGTGCCAGCAGCTTGAGGGCCCTGGGTCCTGAAGCTTTCTTT. It encodes CASSLRALGPEAFF.

Details on this clone: Other DNA sequences of this sample code for an identical CDR3. Here the CDR3 reads CSVGSSTDTQYF. CDR3 sequence (DNA): TGCAGCGTTGGATCTAGCACAGATACGCAGTATTTT. The rearrangement joins TRBV29-1 to TRBJ2-3, with D hard to call. From germline, CDR1 is SQVTM and CDR2 ANQGSEA. Trimming removed 4 bases at V and 0 bases at J, with 5 bases between. This CDR3 contains 12 residues.

The chain couples TRBV4-2 to TRBJ2-1, with 9 nucleotides matching TRBD1. V dropped 3 bases and J dropped 5; count of bases not matched to a gene: 11. The CDR3 has 17 amino acids. Germline CDR1 LGHNA, CDR2 YNFKEQ. The CDR3 loop reads CASSHIRGQGPDNEQFF. The CDR3 DNA reads as TGTGCCAGCAGCCATATCCGAGGACAGGGGCCCGACAATGAGCAGTTCTTC.

The V gene is TRBV19, the J gene TRBJ1-4; D call uncertain. The CDR3 totals 14 residues. CDR1 LNHDA and CDR2 SQIVND come from the germline V gene (reference sequence). V lost 6 bases, J lost 8 bases, and 16 bases lay in between. CDR3 nucleotides: TGTGCCAGTAGAGACCGCCGGCGGGGAGAAAAACTGTTTTTT. Protein product: CASRDRRRGEKLFF.

This chain links TRBV5-8 with TRBJ2-2; 8 bases line up with TRBD2. V dropped 0 bases and J dropped 5; count of bases not matched to a gene: 9. CDR3 size: 17 residues. CDR1 SGHTS and CDR2 YDEGEE come from the germline V gene. In DNA form, the CDR3 reads TGTGCCAGCAGCTTGGAGCCCAGACTAGCGAGAACCGGGGAGCTGTTTTTT. It is translated as CASSLEPRLARTGELFF.

J is TRBJ2-5 and V is TRBV5-6; no reliable D call. This CDR3 is built from 15 residues. Germline values: CDR1 SGHDT, CDR2 YYEEEE. The germline V and J ends were trimmed by 0 bases and 1 base, with 10 bases remaining between them. DNA for the CDR3: TGTGCCAGCAGCTTGGTTCCCAACCTCCAAGAGACCCAGTACTTC. Translation gives CASSLVPNLQETQYF.

This clone came up a few times. V gene TRBV19 combines with J gene TRBJ1-2; D not certain. The germline V gene has CDR1 LNHDA and CDR2 SQIVND (reference sequence). The ends were cut back, 5 bases at V and 5 bases at J, with 12 bases in the middle. The CDR3 contains 13 residues. The CDR3 region is CASSFGSRYGYTF. The DNA for the CDR3 is TGTGCCAGTAGTTTCGGTTCGAGGTATGGCTACACCTTC.

The chain is built from TRBV2 and TRBJ1-1, with D unclear. CDR3 length: 14 amino acids. V lost 8 bases and J lost 0, with 13 bases in between. The germline V gene encodes CDR1 SNHLY and CDR2 FYNNEI. The CDR3 spells CASEGRPVNTEAFF. Written as DNA, the CDR3 is TGTGCCAGCGAGGGTCGGCCGGTGAACACTGAAGCTTTCTTT.

The chain is built from TRBV28 and TRBJ1-1; TRBD1 matches 7 bases. In germline, CDR1 is MDHEN, CDR2 SYDVKM. The V and J ends lost 5 bases and 5 bases, in that order; junction bases with no gene match: 11. This CDR3 has 15 residues. This chain's CDR3 is CASSKSYRGETEAFF. The CDR3 DNA reads as TGTGCCAGCAGTAAATCGTACAGGGGCGAGACTGAAGCTTTCTTT.

The chain employs TRBV30 and TRBJ1-5, with 7 bases matching TRBD1. CDR3 length equals 15 residues. Trimming cost V 0 bases and J 4 bases; bases outside gene matches: 6. Germline V lookup: CDR1 GTSNPN, CDR2 SVGIG (reference sequence). CDR3 coding DNA: TGTGCCTGGAGTGTACGGGGGACAGTTAATCAGCCCCAGCATTTT. It codes for CAWSVRGTVNQPQHF.

The genes are TRBV2 and TRBJ2-7; D unclear. The length of the CDR3 is 14 residues. Germline CDR1 SNHLY, CDR2 FYNNEI. Deletions cut 3 bases from V and 5 bases from J, with 14 bases between. CDR3 loop: CASSDERGFDEQYF. The CDR3 DNA reads TGTGCCAGCAGTGACGAACGCGGCTTTGACGAGCAGTACTTC.

The chain is built from TRBV25-1 and TRBJ2-6; D gene ambiguous. Trimming left V 10 bases short and J 0 bases short, with 4 bases between. The CDR3 consists of 12 residues. Germline V gives CDR1 MGHDK, CDR2 SYGVNS. In DNA form, the CDR3 reads TGTGCCACCAGCTCTGGGGCCAACGTCCTGACTTTC. Encoded protein: CATSSGANVLTF.

The V and J genes are TRBV7-2 and TRBJ2-1; the D is unclear. The CDR3 has 13 residues. Trimming stripped 0 bases from V and 6 bases from J, with 6 bases between. In germline, CDR1 is SGHTA, CDR2 FQGNSA. The CDR3 sequence is CASSLARPNEQFF. DNA of the CDR3: TGTGCCAGCAGCTTAGCGCGGCCCAATGAGCAGTTCTTC.

The V and J genes are TRBV5-1 and TRBJ2-5; 14 bases map to TRBD2. The CDR3 is made up of 17 amino acids. The J segment lost 1 base and the V segment lost 3 bases, leaving 5 bases of the junction unmatched. Germline V gene lookup returns CDR1 SGHRS and CDR2 YFSETQ. This CDR3 reads CASSSGTSGGLQETQYF. CDR3 coding DNA: TGCGCCAGCAGCTCGGGGACTAGCGGGGGCCTCCAAGAGACCCAGTACTTC.

J is TRBJ1-1 and V is TRBV7-3; 8 bases match TRBD1. Germline-derived CDR1 and CDR2 are SGHTA and FQGTGA. The CDR3 extends over 13 amino acids. J was trimmed by 8 bases and V by 2 bases; bases with no gene match: 4. CDR3 sequence: CASSLAGGVEAFF. For the CDR3, the DNA is TGTGCCAGCAGCTTAGCAGGGGGCGTCGAAGCTTTCTTT.

The V and J genes are TRBV7-3 and TRBJ1-1; 7 positions agree with TRBD1. This CDR3 comprises 16 residues. Germline lookup yields CDR1 SGHTA and CDR2 FQGTGA. V was clipped by 2 bases and J by 5 bases; unmatched bases: 11. The CDR3 DNA is TGTGCCAGCAGCTTAGGACAGGTGGGGGTGTGGACTGAAGCTTTCTTT. Amino acids: CASSLGQVGVWTEAFF.

This chain uses TRBV9 with TRBJ1-2; TRBD1 aligns across 9 bases. V dropped 1 base and J dropped 8; count of bases not matched to a gene: 6. The V gene's germline CDR1 is SGDLS and CDR2 YYNGEE. CDR3 length equals 14 residues. The CDR3 spells CASSVTGQGLGYTF. The CDR3 DNA reads as TGTGCCAGCAGCGTAACTGGACAGGGGCTAGGCTACACCTTC.

The chain links TRBV18 to TRBJ1-2; 7 bases are shared with TRBD1. The CDR3 totals 12 residues. With 6 bases clipped from V and 8 bases from J, the junction kept 6 bases outside the gene matches. Looked up from germline, CDR1 is KGHSH and CDR2 is LQKENI. The CDR3 coding sequence is TGTGCCAGCTCGACAGGGATGGAAGGCTACACCTTC. Translation: CASSTGMEGYTF.

Remarks on this clone: Other DNA sequences from this sample encode an identical CDR3 as well. The chain joins TRBV9 to TRBJ2-1; D is uncertain. Trimming left V 0 bases short and J 6 bases short, with 7 bases between. The CDR3 totals 13 residues. The germline CDR1 and CDR2 sequences are SGDLS and YYNGEE. The CDR3, as DNA: TGTGCCAGCAGCGTAGGGTTGGGCAATGAGCAGTTCTTC. This codes for CASSVGLGNEQFF.

The chain employs TRBV28 and TRBJ2-3; D remains ambiguous. The ends were cut back, 6 bases at V and 2 bases at J, with 15 bases in the middle. Germline V CDR1 and CDR2: MDHEN, SYDVKM. CDR3 length: 15 residues. In DNA, the CDR3 is TGTGCCAGCAGCCCGATGGGTAGCAACACAGATACGCAGTATTTT. Translation gives CASSPMGSNTDTQYF.

The rearrangement joins TRBV6-6 to TRBJ1-2; tentatively, D is TRBD1 (6 bases). Trimming took 10 bases from V and 7 from J, leaving 19 bases between them. The CDR3 loop spans 13 amino acids. Germline loops: CDR1 MNHNY, CDR2 SVGAGI (reference sequence). CDR3 DNA sequence: TGTGCCATCTCTCAGTACAGGGTTAGTGGCTACACCTTC. Protein product: CAISQYRVSGYTF.

The CDR3 DNA reads TGTGCCAGCTCACCGTTCACCGGGACAGGGGCGTTCTACGAGCAGTACTTC. This encodes CASSPFTGTGAFYEQYF. The chain carries TRBV18 and TRBJ2-7, with 10 positions matching TRBD1. The ends lost 3 bases at V and 3 bases at J; junction bases unmatched: 11. There are 17 residues in the CDR3. The germline CDR1 and CDR2 sequences are KGHSH and LQKENI.

This chain uses TRBV11-2 with TRBJ1-2; perhaps TRBD1 as D (5 bases). In germline, CDR1 is SGHAT, CDR2 FQNNGV. This CDR3 spans 12 amino acids. The V gene lost 5 bases and the J gene lost 4 bases, with 8 bases spanning the gap. CDR3 nucleotides: TGTGCCAGCAGCAGGGGAGGCTATGGCTACACCTTC. Translated, it gives CASSRGGYGYTF.

This sequence joins TRBV18 and TRBJ2-6, with unresolved D. This CDR3 contains 15 residues. CDR1 and CDR2 (germline): KGHSH, LQKENI. V was trimmed by 6 bases and J by 0 bases, leaving 9 bases between them. This CDR3 is CASSRPDSGANVLTF. The DNA for the CDR3 is TGTGCCAGCTCCCGACCAGACTCTGGGGCCAACGTCCTGACTTTC.

The chain links TRBV2 to TRBJ2-2; D remains ambiguous. Germline V gene lookup returns CDR1 SNHLY and CDR2 FYNNEI. The V end was cut by 1 base, the J end by 7 bases, with 7 bases between. The CDR3 length is 13 residues. CDR3 residues: CASSEGRYGELFF. The CDR3 DNA follows: TGTGCCAGCAGTGAAGGGAGATACGGGGAGCTGTTTTTT.

The rearrangement uses TRBV5-4 and TRBJ1-1; D not certain. Germline values: CDR1 SGHNT, CDR2 YYREEE (reference sequence). The CDR3 length is 13 residues. Trimming took 1 base from V and 5 from J, leaving 9 bases between them. The CDR3 loop is CASSLWRRTEAFF. The CDR3 coding sequence is TGTGCCAGCAGCTTGTGGAGAAGGACTGAAGCTTTCTTT.